This T cell receptor beta chain was identified during a study of cytomegalovirus exposure and HLA in healthy donors (dated by TCRdb to 2015 to 2018). Background for the entire study: In an earlier analysis of under 600 of the donors, about 260 Gb of sequence data and some 120 million unique TCR beta sequences from about 179 million T cells were reported. An early release that covered fewer than 800 HLA-typed donors contained approximately 300 gigabases of sequencing data and 80 million or so unique TCR sequences. Of the 300 to 500 genotyped donors, approximately 80% were placed in the genetic ancestry cluster associated with self-reported Caucasian donors. The study was designed to test whether signatures of past pathogen exposure could be identified by cataloging public T cell receptors. The study used immunosequencing to profile the T cell repertoires of 600 to 850 subjects and linked those repertoires to cytomegalovirus serostatus. In addition to the first cohort of about 650 subjects, a separate validation cohort of under 150 different subjects was used. To predict cytomegalovirus infection status, the study combined high-throughput TCR immunosequencing, statistical association of individual TCRs with disease status, and machine learning. To study patterns of TCR occurrence, a later analysis re-analyzed previously published TCR beta repertoires from 500 to 850 donors and added high-resolution HLA genotyping. In the later analysis, no new phenotypic data were used to find candidate immune exposures; instead, reliance was placed on TCR beta sequences and their occurrence across donors. An earlier analysis of roughly 580 of the donors used high-throughput TCR beta sequencing to judge whether each TCR beta V gene segment behaved as functional or pseudogenic. Donor age, sex, ethnicity and CMV serostatus were collected together with the repertoire data. Genome-wide SNP genotypes for about 65% of the 666 donors were used in a later genetic analysis, which treated that subset as a discovery cohort. Every repertoire in the discovery cohort had been generated on one and the same sequencing platform. HLA typing covered class I and class II loci at four-digit resolution. Typing coverage differed by locus: A, B, C, DRB1 and DQB1 were typed in roughly 620-640 donors, DQA1 in roughly 510, DPA1 in roughly 590, and DPB1 in around 440. Four to six DR-DQ haplotypes were handled as single units for association and clustering, since linkage in the cohort was strong. Across roughly 420 genotyped donors of the cohort, an average of about 200,000 unique TCR beta nucleotide sequences per donor were sequenced, and about a sixth of those sequences were non-productive. Beyond this particular receptor, the publication reports: Strong co-occurrence of HLA alleles, especially DR and DQ, made assigning TCR associations to individual alleles difficult. The cohort was sequenced for TCR beta chains only, and without alpha or paired-chain data the features that could be detected were limited. The presence/absence analyses assumed that sequencing depth was roughly uniform across donors, and that assumption may not be true. In a later genetic analysis, a missense DCLRE1C variant was associated with V-gene and J-gene trimming of TCR beta chains, and the association was replicated in an independent cohort. Across donors, most TCR sequences were observed very rarely, whereas some public TCRs were present in many individuals. The only immune exposure information available for the cohort was CMV serostatus. Linkage disequilibrium might explain the correlated functional status among segregating V segments, but an unknown experimental factor could not be ruled out. According to a later analysis, parvovirus B19, influenza, CMV and Epstein-Barr virus appeared linked to several top co-occurrence clusters. The study gave a list of under 200 TCR beta chains associated with cytomegalovirus. According to a later genetic analysis, donors in an Asian-associated ancestry cluster had fewer N-insertions in productive TCRs than the approximately 700-donor mean. An earlier analysis of some 590 of the donors showed that most TCR beta V segments appeared in productive rearrangements either about 87% or about 30% of the time, which broadly matched IMGT annotations. In a later analysis, about 16,000 TCR beta sequences were associated with specific HLA alleles at a false discovery rate of 0.05. The classifier was reported to diagnose cytomegalovirus status with high specificity and sensitivity in both the original and validation cohorts. According to a later analysis, most CMV-associated TCR beta chains appeared to be HLA-restricted, and the HLA associations seemed to be driven largely by CMV exposure. A few of the identified cytomegalovirus-associated TCR beta chains were confirmed in vitro to be specific for cytomegalovirus antigens. A group of highly shared sequence variants was considered likely to be a technical artifact of the sequencing pipeline. A later analysis found that TCR association rates varied across HLA loci, with DRB1 alleles showing the most associated TCRs and HLA-C alleles the fewest. According to the authors, the approach could potentially be generalized to other disease states and immunological phenotypes. Because HLA typing was missing for some donors at each locus, association tests included only the typed subset. Because counts were too low, approximately 15 rarely observed V segments, including chromosome 9 orphons, were excluded from the earlier analysis of fewer than 650 of the donors. A further reported finding was that TCR beta sequences accurately predicted the HLA-A and HLA-B alleles for most subjects in the first cohort. In a later analysis, HLA-associated TCR beta chains were found to be more clonally expanded and to have lower generation probabilities than equally common non-associated chains.

Library preparation employed the immunoSEQ multiplex PCR assay. For the multiplex PCR, a mixture combining 60 forward primers for TCR Vbeta segments and 13 reverse primers for TCR Jbeta segments was used. The CDR3 region of rearranged TCR beta genes was amplified from genomic DNA with a multiplex PCR assay. The amplified TCR beta libraries were sequenced on the Illumina HiSeq System as 87-base-pair reads. As for the authors' bioinformatics: A later analysis counted approximately 76 million unique TCR beta chains across the 666 repertoires, and around 9.9 million of these chains were shared by at least two donors. To remove PCR and sequencing errors, raw reads were error-corrected and collapsed into unique sequences using a nearest-neighbor algorithm that merged closely related sequences. To assign V, D and J gene segments, CDR3 sequences were aligned to IMGT reference sequences. For a sequence to be retained, at least a six-nucleotide match to both a V gene segment and a J gene segment was required. A rearrangement was called productive if the CDR3 had no stop codons and remained in frame with V and J, and every other rearrangement was called non-productive. CDR3 was defined by IMGT convention, running from the second conserved V-encoded cysteine to the conserved J-encoded phenylalanine. The earlier analysis of 500 to 750 of the donors excluded any sequence lacking an unambiguous match to a single V gene segment. An earlier analysis of roughly 590 of the donors called V segments functional above 56.7% productive rearrangements and segregating when the between-donor standard deviation exceeded 5%. A statistical classification framework was developed to diagnose cytomegalovirus status using the catalog of TCR beta chain sequences. In a later analysis, TCR nucleotide sequences were compared against IMGT/GENE-DB human TR gene sequences so that V and J genes could be assigned. Using the TCRdist pipeline, a later analysis assigned CDR3 sequences along with most-parsimonious VDJ recombination scenarios. In a later analysis, every TCR beta chain was defined by the combination of its CDR3 amino acid sequence and its V-gene family, and reads without a unique V-gene family were dropped. As a way to deal with suspected cross-contamination and a sequencing artifact, a later analysis dropped nearly 600 nucleotide sequences that were highly shared and had low generation probability. In a later analysis, a clonal expansion index for each public chain was calculated from normalized within-repertoire ranks of inferred template counts. In a later analysis, generation probabilities were computed using a VDJ recombination model fitted to out-of-frame rearrangements, and the results were checked against IGoR. In a later analysis, hypergeometric tests were used to score TCR-TCR, TCR-HLA and TCR-CMV co-occurrence, with a repertoire-size bias correction applied to TCR pairs. A later analysis estimated false discovery rates by permuting HLA or CMV assignments 20 times. In a later analysis, co-occurring TCRs were grouped using DBSCAN, with TCRdist sequence similarity added in when clustering inside HLA-allele-positive subsets. Repertoires with fewer than 30,000 or more than 120,000 public chains, plus five repertoires with anomalous nucleotide sharing, were excluded from co-occurrence clustering. This is the immuneACCESS table as TCRdb keeps it, with only in-frame sequences that have V and J called. A part of the clones is gone; compared with another copy, unresolved V genes explain less than half, and the rest is unexplained. V, J and clone size are those of that table, while D and trimming were read from the DNA. Across this sample there are some 74,000 clones, with around three quarters seen only once. The top ten clonotypes cover approximately 1% of the sample.

The cohort consisted of approximately 670 healthy bone marrow donors. Cohort members were all nominally healthy when sampled, although unrecorded immune exposures were likely present. The donor tested CMV seronegative and was one of the 352 seronegative cohort members. A peripheral blood sample was provided by each donor, and peripheral blood mononuclear cells were used for TCR beta sequencing. The Qiagen DNeasy Blood Extraction Kit was used to extract genomic DNA from the blood cell samples. Notes on this clone: Its specific antigen is unknown. No base quality information exists; no much larger clone differs at one position.

The origin of this receptor is a male donor in good health and CMV-seronegative. The specimen sequenced was PBMCs.

The CDR3 in this case is CSVETGAYEQYF. Here is the DNA: TGCAGCGTAGAGACAGGGGCCTACGAGCAGTACTTC. The chain is assembled from TRBV29-1 and TRBJ2-7; the junction holds 8 bases that match TRBD1. The CDR3 runs 12 residues from the cysteine to the phenylalanine. Just the 36-base CDR3 DNA is kept, in frame starting at base 1. The germline V gene supplies CDR1 SQVTM and CDR2 ANQGSEA. Trimming leaves V shorter by 6 bases and J shorter by 2 bases, with the junction holding 3 bases beyond the gene matches.